Listed here is a single TCR beta chain. It has no known antigen specificity. No base-level quality is on record; no much larger clone is a single base apart. The method was the immunoSEQ multiplex PCR assay. TCRdb re-hosts the immuneACCESS table, in-frame sequences only. Its copies lack some clones; in the studies checked, an unresolved V gene accounts for under half of them, and the cause for the rest is not known. The sample includes some 120,000 clones, with around 86% observed a single time. The top ten clones comprise about 8.7% of the sample. The record originates from a study of control samples from healthy donors and cancer patients (dated by TCRdb to the early 2020s). The TCR originated in a man aged 40-49 years in good health. The source material was blood.

The nucleotide sequence is TGTGCCACCAGTGATAACTCCCGCAGGGAATCGGAGACCCAGTACTTC. This translates into CATSDNSRRESETQYF. The receptor chain draws on TRBV24-1 and TRBJ2-5; TRBD1 is possibly the D segment (5 matching bases). Relative to germline, V is 3 bases shorter and J is 5 bases shorter, with 18 bases between their ends. As encoded in the germline V gene, CDR1 is KGHDR while CDR2 is SFDVKD. The CDR3 starts with the cysteine, ends with the phenylalanine, and has 16 residues. Of all the DNA, just the CDR3 is kept, 48 bases in frame from base 1.